A single sample gave rise to the 7 T cell receptor beta chains below, sequenced in a study of Tregs in tolerant kidney transplant recipients. Assay used: immunoSEQ multiplex PCR; TCRdb lists only in-frame clones, some missing. The sample yields 69,000 or so clones, roughly nine tenths seen once. The sequencing used CD4+ T cells from blood, collected before the transplant. The receptor set was obtained from a human donor who received a combined kidney and bone marrow transplant.

The chain employs TRBV18 and TRBJ2-5, with D maybe TRBD2 (6 bases). Looked up from germline, CDR1 is KGHSH and CDR2 is LQKENI. V was cut by 5 bases and J by 5 bases, with 21 bases left in between. The CDR3 consists of 16 residues. Here the CDR3 reads CASSRREYPHRETQYF. In nucleotides, the CDR3 is TGTGCCAGCTCAAGACGGGAGTACCCCCATCGTGAGACCCAGTACTTC. The variable domain in full, completed from reference TRBV18 and TRBJ2-5, reads NAGVMQNPRHLVRRRGQEARLRCSPMKGHSHVYWYRQLPEEGLKFMVYLQKENIIDESGMPKERFSAEFPKEGPSILRIQQVVRGDSAAYFCASSRREYPHRETQYFGPGTRLLVL.

V is TRBV18 and J is TRBJ1-1; D is unresolved. This CDR3 spans 13 amino acids. Trimming stripped 3 bases from V and 8 bases from J, with 13 bases between. CDR1 is KGHSH, CDR2 LQKENI, per germline. The CDR3 spells CASSPRTEGEAFF. For the CDR3, the DNA is TGTGCCAGCTCACCCCGGACGGAGGGAGAAGCTTTCTTT.

CDR3 protein: CASSLGEQGFETQYF. Here the CDR3 DNA reads TGCGCCAGCAGCTTGGGAGAACAGGGTTTCGAGACCCAGTACTTC. The gene calls are TRBV5-1 and TRBJ2-5; TRBD1 is a possible D gene (6 bases). The V and J ends lost 0 bases and 5 bases respectively, with 14 bases between them. CDR1 SGHRS and CDR2 YFSETQ come from the germline V gene. The CDR3 has 15 amino acids.

The chain has TRBV5-8 and TRBJ1-2; D not certain. Germline CDR1 and CDR2: SGHTS and YDEGEE. The CDR3 runs 14 residues. Trimming stripped 1 base from V and 9 bases from J, with 16 bases between. CDR3 nucleotides: TGTGCCAGCAGCTTGCTAACGACTCCTGATCGCTACACCTTC. Protein: CASSLLTTPDRYTF.

This clone was counted between two and nine times. The rearrangement uses TRBV2 and TRBJ2-7, with D possibly matching TRBD1 (5 bases). The length of the CDR3 is 12 residues. V was trimmed by 5 bases and J by 6 bases, leaving 11 bases between them. The germline V gene encodes CDR1 SNHLY and CDR2 FYNNEI. CDR3 sequence: CASSRQYSEQYF. The CDR3 bases are TGTGCCAGCAGTCGACAGTATTCCGAGCAGTACTTC.

This sequence joins TRBV10-3 and TRBJ2-5, with TRBD1 identical over 7 bases. This CDR3 is 12 amino acids long. With V trimmed by 10 bases and J by 1 base, 3 bases remained unmatched. CDR1 is ENHRY and CDR2 is SYGVKD in the germline V gene. The DNA of the CDR3 is TGTGCCAGCCGGGACAGCCAAGAGACCCAGTACTTC. Its translation is CASRDSQETQYF.

This clone is a singleton in its sample. The chain carries TRBV9 and TRBJ1-4; 7 nucleotides align to TRBD1. After removal of 5 bases from V and 8 bases from J, the junction contained 9 bases not matched to a gene. Germline V gene lookup returns CDR1 SGDLS and CDR2 YYNGEE. There are 14 residues in the CDR3. DNA of the CDR3: TGTGCCAGCAGTCTCCGGGACAGAGGGGAAAAACTGTTTTTT. The encoded protein is CASSLRDRGEKLFF.